The source of this T cell receptor (beta chain) is a study of tissue T cells after allogeneic stem cell transplantation. Study overall: Graft-versus-host disease patients received grafts, four unmodified and three CD34-selected to deplete T cells.

Study observations and caveats: Sampling depth was limited, and the cohort was small and clinically varied. Only a limited share of tissue TCRs appeared in blood or spleen.

Sequencing of TCRbeta CDR3 at survey depth gave sequences and template counts. Profiling relied on immunoSEQ multiplex PCR, and the TCRdb table lists in-frame clones only, not all of them. The sample holds 25,000 or so clones, roughly nine tenths seen once. The trim removed 5 bases at V and 4 bases at J, leaving 9 bases unmatched. The CDR3 consists of 16 residues. Per germline, CDR1 SEHNR and CDR2 FQNEAQ (reference sequence). Only a few counts were recorded for this clone. Its antigen is unknown. This chain links TRBV7-9 with TRBJ2-7; 12 bases match TRBD2. Sequencing was performed on blood, taken before transplantation. This receptor was obtained from a male donor aged 60 or over who later had graft-versus-host disease after an allogeneic stem cell transplant. CDR3 DNA: TGTGCCAGCAGCCCTTGGACTAGCGGGACTGATTACGAGCAGTACTTC. As protein: CASSPWTSGTDYEQYF.